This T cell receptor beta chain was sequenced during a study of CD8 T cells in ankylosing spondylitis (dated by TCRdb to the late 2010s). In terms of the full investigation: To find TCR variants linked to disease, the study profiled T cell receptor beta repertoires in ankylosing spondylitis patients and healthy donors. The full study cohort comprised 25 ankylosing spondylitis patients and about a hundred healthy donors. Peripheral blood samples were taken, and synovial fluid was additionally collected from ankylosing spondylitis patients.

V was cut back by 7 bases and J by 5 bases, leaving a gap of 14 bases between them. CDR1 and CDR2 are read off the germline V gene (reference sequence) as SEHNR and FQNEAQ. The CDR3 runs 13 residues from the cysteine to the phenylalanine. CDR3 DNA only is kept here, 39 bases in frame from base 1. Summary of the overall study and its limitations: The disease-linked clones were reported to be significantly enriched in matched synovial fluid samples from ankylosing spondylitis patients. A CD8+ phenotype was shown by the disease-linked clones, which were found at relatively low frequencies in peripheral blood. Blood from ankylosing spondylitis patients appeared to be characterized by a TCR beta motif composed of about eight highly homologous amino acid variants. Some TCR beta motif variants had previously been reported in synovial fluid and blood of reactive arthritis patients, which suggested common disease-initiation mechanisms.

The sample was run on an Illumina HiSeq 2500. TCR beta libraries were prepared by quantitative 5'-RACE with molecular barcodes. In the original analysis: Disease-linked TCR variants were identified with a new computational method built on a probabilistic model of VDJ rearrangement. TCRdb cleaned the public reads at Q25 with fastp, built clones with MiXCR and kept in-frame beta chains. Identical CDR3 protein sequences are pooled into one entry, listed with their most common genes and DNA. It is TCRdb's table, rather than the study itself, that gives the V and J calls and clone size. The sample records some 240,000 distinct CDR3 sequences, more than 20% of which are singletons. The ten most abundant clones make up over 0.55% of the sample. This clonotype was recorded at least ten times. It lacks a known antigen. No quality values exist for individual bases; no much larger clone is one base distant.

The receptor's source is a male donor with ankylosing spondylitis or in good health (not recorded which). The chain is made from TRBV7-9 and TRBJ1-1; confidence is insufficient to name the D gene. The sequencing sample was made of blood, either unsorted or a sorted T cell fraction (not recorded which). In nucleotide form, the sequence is TGTGCCAGCACCTCTCAGCCGGGGACTGAAGCTTTCTTT. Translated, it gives CASTSQPGTEAFF.